This TCR beta chain comes out of a study of T cell repertoires in cytomegalovirus infection. This clonotype showed up just a few times. What it binds is unknown. From the reads, TCRdb called clonotypes with MiXCR, one entry per CDR3 protein. The sample holds 700,000 to 950,000 distinct CDR3 sequences, 30% to 35% seen once. Germline V gives CDR1 SGHVS, CDR2 FQNEAQ. This CDR3 has 15 residues. With V trimmed by 1 base and J by 2 bases, 1 base remained unmatched. Sequencing used cultured CD8+ T cells from PBMCs, obtained from culture after CMV antigen stimulation. The V and J genes are TRBV7-8 and TRBJ1-4; 7 bases are shared with TRBD1. The origin of this receptor is a human donor in good health (CMV status not recorded). Some clones in this sample may be carry-over from other donors' samples. This CDR3 is CASSLETGTNEKLFF. The DNA of the CDR3 is TGTGCCAGCAGCTTAGAGACAGGGACTAATGAAAAACTGTTTTTT.